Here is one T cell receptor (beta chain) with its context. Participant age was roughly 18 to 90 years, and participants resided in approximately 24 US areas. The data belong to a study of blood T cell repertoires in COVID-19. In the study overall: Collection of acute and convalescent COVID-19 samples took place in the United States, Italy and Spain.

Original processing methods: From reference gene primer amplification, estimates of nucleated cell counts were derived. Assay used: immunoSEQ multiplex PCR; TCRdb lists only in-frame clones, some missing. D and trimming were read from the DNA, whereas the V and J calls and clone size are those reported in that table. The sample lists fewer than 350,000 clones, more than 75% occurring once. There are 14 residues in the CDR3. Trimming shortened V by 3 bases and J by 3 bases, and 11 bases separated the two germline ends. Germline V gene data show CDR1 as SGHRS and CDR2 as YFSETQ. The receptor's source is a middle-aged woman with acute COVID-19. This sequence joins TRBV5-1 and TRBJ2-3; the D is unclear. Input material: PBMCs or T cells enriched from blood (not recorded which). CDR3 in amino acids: CASSSVRKTDTQYF. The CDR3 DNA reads TGCGCCAGCAGCTCAGTACGTAAAACAGATACGCAGTATTTT.